This T cell receptor beta chain was identified in a study of blood T cell repertoires in COVID-19. Study summary: From T cells, B-cell-depleted T cells, or PBMCs came the material, which was cDNA or gDNA.

V was shortened by 4 bases and J by 1 base, with 8 bases between the two germline ends. Germline lookup yields CDR1 SGDLS and CDR2 YYNGEE. CDR3 length: 13 residues. Libraries were prepared by immunoSEQ multiplex PCR; TCRdb keeps only in-frame clonotypes and omits some of them. The table has some 170,000 clones, approximately 85% seen once; the top ten hold 1% to 1.2%. Sequencing used peripheral blood. The TCR comes from a man aged 35-49 years with acute or convalescent COVID-19. The gene calls are TRBV9 and TRBJ1-1; no reliable D call. CDR3 sequence: CASSQRANTEAFF. The CDR3, as DNA: TGTGCCAGCAGCCAGAGGGCGAACACTGAAGCTTTCTTT.